This TCR beta chain was sequenced in a study of blood T cells in healthy people across ages. Germline V gene data show CDR1 as LGHDT and CDR2 as YNNKEL (reference sequence). The CDR3 runs 13 residues. V was trimmed by 1 base and J by 13 bases, leaving 14 bases between them. This clonotype was seen a few times. The authors isolated at least 7 million PBMCs per sample. Sample-barcoded 5' priming and a J-beta primer mix drove a second PCR of about 6 to 12 cycles. TCRdb reanalysed the 5' RACE reads using MiXCR and keeps one entry per CDR3 protein. The sample lists about 940,000 distinct CDR3 sequences, roughly 50% occurring once.

The sequenced material came from blood. The clonotype comes from a young man in good health. The chain joins TRBV3-1 to TRBJ2-1; D possibly corresponds to TRBD1 (6 bases). The CDR3: CASSQGEGTSQFF. CDR3 in DNA: TGTGCCAGCAGCCAAGGAGAGGGGACAAGTCAGTTCTTC.